This T cell receptor beta chain was retrieved from a study of cytomegalovirus exposure and HLA in healthy donors. The wider study: Counted in an early data release were about 85 million unique TCRs from HLA-typed donors.

13 Jbeta primers and 60 Vbeta primers were used for the PCR. Clones were read by immunoSEQ multiplex PCR, and TCRdb kept only the in-frame ones, dropping some. The sample carries around 130,000 clones, about 76% recorded once. Germline CDR1 is SQVTM and CDR2 is ANQGSEA. The CDR3 is 14 amino acids. V dropped 4 bases and J dropped 0; count of bases not matched to a gene: 5. This receptor was taken from a man aged 18 to 29 in good health and CMV-seronegative. The rearrangement links TRBV29-1 to TRBJ1-1; 7 bases fit TRBD1. The specimen was PBMCs. CDR3 loop: CSVVRQGLNTEAFF. In DNA, the CDR3 is TGCAGCGTTGTTCGACAGGGATTGAACACTGAAGCTTTCTTT.